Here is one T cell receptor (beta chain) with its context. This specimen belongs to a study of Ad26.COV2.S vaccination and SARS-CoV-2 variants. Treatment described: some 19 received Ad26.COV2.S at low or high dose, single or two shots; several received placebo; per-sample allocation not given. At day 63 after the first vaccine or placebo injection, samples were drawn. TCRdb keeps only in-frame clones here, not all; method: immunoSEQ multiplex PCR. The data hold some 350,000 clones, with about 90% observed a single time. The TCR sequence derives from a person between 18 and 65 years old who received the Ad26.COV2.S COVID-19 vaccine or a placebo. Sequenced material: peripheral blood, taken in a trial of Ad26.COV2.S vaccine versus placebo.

The DNA of the CDR3 is TGTGCCACCAGACAGGGCTCGGATAGGTCACCCCTCCACTTT. Its translation: CATRQGSDRSPLHF. The J gene is TRBJ1-6, the V gene TRBV2; 7 nucleotides line up with TRBD1. Germline-derived CDR1 and CDR2 are SNHLY and FYNNEI. The CDR3 length is 14 residues. J was trimmed by 10 bases and V by 10 bases; bases with no gene match: 13. Variable domain in full (rest from reference TRBV2 and TRBJ1-6): EPEVTQTPSHQVTQMGQEVILRCVPISNHLYFYWYRQILGQKVEFLVSFYNNEISEKSEIFDDQFSVERPDGSNFTLKIRSTKLEDSAMYFCATRQGSDRSPLHFGNGTRLTVT.